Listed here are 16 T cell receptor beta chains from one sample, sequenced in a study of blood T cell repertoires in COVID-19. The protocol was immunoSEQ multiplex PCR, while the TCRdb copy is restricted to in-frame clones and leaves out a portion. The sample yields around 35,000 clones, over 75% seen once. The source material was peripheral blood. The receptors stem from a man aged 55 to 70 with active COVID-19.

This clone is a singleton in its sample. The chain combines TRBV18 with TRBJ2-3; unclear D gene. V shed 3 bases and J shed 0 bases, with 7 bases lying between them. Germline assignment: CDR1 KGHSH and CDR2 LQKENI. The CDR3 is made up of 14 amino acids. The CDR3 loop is CASSPGLSTDTQYF. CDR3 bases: TGTGCCAGCTCACCGGGCCTAAGCACAGATACGCAGTATTTT. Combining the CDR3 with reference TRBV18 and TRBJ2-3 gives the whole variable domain NAGVMQNPRHLVRRRGQEARLRCSPMKGHSHVYWYRQLPEEGLKFMVYLQKENIIDESGMPKERFSAEFPKEGPSILRIQQVVRGDSAAYFCASSPGLSTDTQYFGPGTRLTVL.

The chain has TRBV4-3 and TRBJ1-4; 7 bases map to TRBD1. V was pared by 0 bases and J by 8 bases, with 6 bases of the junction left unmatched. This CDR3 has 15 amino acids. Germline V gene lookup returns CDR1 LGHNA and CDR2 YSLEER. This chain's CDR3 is CASSQDTGVGEKLFF. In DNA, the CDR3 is TGCGCCAGCAGCCAAGATACAGGGGTAGGGGAAAAACTGTTTTTT.

The DNA for the CDR3 is TGTGCCAGCAGTTACAGCGGGAGGGAGACCCAGTACTTC. It encodes CASSYSGRETQYF. The J gene is TRBJ2-5, the V gene TRBV6-5; 9 bases line up with TRBD2. In germline, CDR1 is MNHEY, CDR2 SVGAGI. The CDR3 has 13 residues. V lost 2 bases, J lost 5 bases, and 0 bases stayed unmatched.

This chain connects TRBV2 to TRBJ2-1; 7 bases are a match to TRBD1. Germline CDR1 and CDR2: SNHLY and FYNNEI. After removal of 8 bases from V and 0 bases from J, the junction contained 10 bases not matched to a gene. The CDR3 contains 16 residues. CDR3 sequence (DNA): TGTGCCAGCCAGGGGACAGCCCTTAGCTCCTACAATGAGCAGTTCTTC. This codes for CASQGTALSSYNEQFF. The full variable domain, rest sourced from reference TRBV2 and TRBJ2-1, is EPEVTQTPSHQVTQMGQEVILRCVPISNHLYFYWYRQILGQKVEFLVSFYNNEISEKSEIFDDQFSVERPDGSNFTLKIRSTKLEDSAMYFCASQGTALSSYNEQFFGPGTRLTVL.

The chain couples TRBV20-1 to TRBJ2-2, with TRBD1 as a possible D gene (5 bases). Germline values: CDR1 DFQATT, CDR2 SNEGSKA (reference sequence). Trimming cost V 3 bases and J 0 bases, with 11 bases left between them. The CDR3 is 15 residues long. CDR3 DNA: TGCAGTGCTAGTGATCCGACAGCGAACACCGGGGAGCTGTTTTTT. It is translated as CSASDPTANTGELFF.

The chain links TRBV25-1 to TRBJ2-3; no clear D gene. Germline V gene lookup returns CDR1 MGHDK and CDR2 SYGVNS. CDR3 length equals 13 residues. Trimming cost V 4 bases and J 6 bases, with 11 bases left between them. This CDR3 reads CASSGPGDDTQYF. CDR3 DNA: TGTGCCAGCAGTGGCCCTGGAGACGATACGCAGTATTTT.

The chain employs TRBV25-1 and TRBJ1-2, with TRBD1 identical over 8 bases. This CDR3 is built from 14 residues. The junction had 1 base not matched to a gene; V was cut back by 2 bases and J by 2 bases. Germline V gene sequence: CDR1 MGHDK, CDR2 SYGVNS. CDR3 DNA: TGTGCCAGCAGTGAACCAGGGGGCAACTATGGCTACACCTTC. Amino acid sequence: CASSEPGGNYGYTF.

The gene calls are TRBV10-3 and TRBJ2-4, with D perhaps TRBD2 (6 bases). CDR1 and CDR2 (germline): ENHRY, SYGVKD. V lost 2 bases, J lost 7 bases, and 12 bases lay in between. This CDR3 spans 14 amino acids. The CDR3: CAISEGEAVNIQYF. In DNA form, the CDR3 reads TGTGCCATCAGTGAGGGGGAGGCCGTGAACATTCAGTACTTC.

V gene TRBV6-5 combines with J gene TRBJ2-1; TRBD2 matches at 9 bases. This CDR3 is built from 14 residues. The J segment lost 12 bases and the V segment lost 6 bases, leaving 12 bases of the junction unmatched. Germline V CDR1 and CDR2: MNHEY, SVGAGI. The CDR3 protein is CASSPLAGGSGQFF. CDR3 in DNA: TGTGCCAGCAGCCCACTAGCGGGTGGGAGCGGGCAGTTCTTC.

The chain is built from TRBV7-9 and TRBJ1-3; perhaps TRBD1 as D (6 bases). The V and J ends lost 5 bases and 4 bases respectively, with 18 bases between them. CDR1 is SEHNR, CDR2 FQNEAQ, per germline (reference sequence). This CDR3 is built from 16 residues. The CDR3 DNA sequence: TGTGCCAGCAGCCCGCCAGGGGTACGGTTAGGAAACACCATATATTTT. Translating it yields CASSPPGVRLGNTIYF.

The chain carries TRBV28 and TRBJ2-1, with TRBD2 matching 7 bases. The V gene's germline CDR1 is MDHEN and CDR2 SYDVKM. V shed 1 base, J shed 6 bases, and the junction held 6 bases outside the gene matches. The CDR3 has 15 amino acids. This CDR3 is CASSLLRERRNEQFF. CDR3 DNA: TGTGCCAGCAGTTTATTGCGGGAGCGGCGCAATGAGCAGTTCTTC.

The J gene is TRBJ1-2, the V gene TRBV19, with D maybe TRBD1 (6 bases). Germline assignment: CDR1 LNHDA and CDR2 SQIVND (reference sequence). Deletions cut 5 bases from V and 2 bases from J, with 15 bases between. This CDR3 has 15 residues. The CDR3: CASSRQLQGNYGYTF. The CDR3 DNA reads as TGTGCCAGTAGTCGCCAGCTGCAGGGGAACTATGGCTACACCTTC.

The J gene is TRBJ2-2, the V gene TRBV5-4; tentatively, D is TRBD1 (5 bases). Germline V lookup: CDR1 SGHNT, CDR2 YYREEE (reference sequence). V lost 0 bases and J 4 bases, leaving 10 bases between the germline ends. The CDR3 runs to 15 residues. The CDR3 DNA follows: TGTGCCAGCAGCTTGGATGCAGGGTTCACCGGGGAGCTGTTTTTT. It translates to CASSLDAGFTGELFF. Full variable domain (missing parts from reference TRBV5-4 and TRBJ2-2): ETGVTQSPTHLIKTRGQQVTLRCSSQSGHNTVSWYQQALGQGPQFIFQYYREEENGRGNFPPRFSGLQFPNYSSELNVNALELDDSALYLCASSLDAGFTGELFFGEGSRLTVL.

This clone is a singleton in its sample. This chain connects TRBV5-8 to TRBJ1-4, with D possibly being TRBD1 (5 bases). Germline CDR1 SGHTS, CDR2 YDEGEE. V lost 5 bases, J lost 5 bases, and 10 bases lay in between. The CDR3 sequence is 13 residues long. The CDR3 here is CASRGRGNEKLFF. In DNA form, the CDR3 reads TGTGCCAGCAGGGGTCGGGGGAATGAAAAACTGTTTTTT.

The CDR3, as DNA: TGTGCCAGCAGTTTGGGAGGACGGAGGAACACCGGGGAGCTGTTTTTT. Protein sequence: CASSLGGRRNTGELFF. The gene calls are TRBV28 and TRBJ2-2, with a tentative D call TRBD2 (6 bases). V was shortened by 3 bases and J by 1 base, with 12 bases between the two germline ends. The CDR3 covers 16 residues. Germline V gene data show CDR1 as MDHEN and CDR2 as SYDVKM.

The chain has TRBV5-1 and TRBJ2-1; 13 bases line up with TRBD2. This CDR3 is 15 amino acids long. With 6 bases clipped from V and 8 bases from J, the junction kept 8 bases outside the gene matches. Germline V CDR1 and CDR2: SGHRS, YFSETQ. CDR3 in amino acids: CASTWTSGSTDEQFF. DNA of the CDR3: TGCGCCAGCACCTGGACTAGCGGGAGTACGGATGAGCAGTTCTTC.